The 5 T cell receptor beta chains in this list originate from one sample, sequenced in a study of blood T cell repertoires in COVID-19. Assay: immunoSEQ multiplex PCR; the TCRdb copy retains only in-frame clones and omits some. The sample includes roughly 88,000 clones, around 80% of them seen just once. Material: peripheral blood. Every receptor here comes from a woman older than 75 with active or convalescent COVID-19.

The V call is TRBV9, the J call TRBJ1-6, with D uncertain. CDR3 length: 14 amino acids. Germline V gene data show CDR1 as SGDLS and CDR2 as YYNGEE. The V end lost 0 bases, the J end lost 8 bases, and 9 bases lay between the germline ends. DNA of the CDR3: TGTGCCAGCAGCGTAGCCGGGGTTGATTCACCCCTCCACTTT. Protein product: CASSVAGVDSPLHF.

The chain couples TRBV5-1 to TRBJ1-1; D perhaps matches TRBD1 (5 bases). The V and J ends lost 0 bases and 2 bases respectively, with 8 bases between them. Looked up from germline, CDR1 is SGHRS and CDR2 is YFSETQ. The CDR3 runs 14 residues. Written as DNA, the CDR3 is TGCGCCAGCAGCTTGGGACAGTCAAACACTGAAGCTTTCTTT. Translating gives CASSLGQSNTEAFF.

V and J are TRBV4-1 and TRBJ2-2; 15 bases map to TRBD2. V gave up 4 bases and J gave up 5 bases; unmatched junction bases: 5. The CDR3 runs to 17 residues. Looked up from germline, CDR1 is MGHRA and CDR2 is YSYEKL. The CDR3 DNA sequence: TGCGCCAGCAGCCTGCGGACTAGCGGGGGGGCTACCGGGGAGCTGTTTTTT. This sequence encodes CASSLRTSGGATGELFF.

The chain carries TRBV18 and TRBJ2-5; TRBD2 matches 11 bases. CDR1 and CDR2 from the germline V gene are KGHSH and LQKENI. V trimming: 3 bases; J trimming: 5 bases; junction bases outside the gene matches: 8. The CDR3 covers 16 residues. The CDR3 loop reads CASSPFTSGREETQYF. CDR3 sequence (DNA): TGTGCCAGCTCACCGTTTACTAGCGGGAGAGAGGAGACCCAGTACTTC.

CDR3 sequence (DNA): TGTGCCAGCAGCCCTTGGGCAGGGCGTACTAGCACAGATACGCAGTATTTT. It translates to CASSPWAGRTSTDTQYF. The rearrangement uses TRBV7-9 and TRBJ2-3; a possible D gene is TRBD1 (5 bases). Trimming removed 5 bases from V and 0 bases from J, with 18 bases in between. Germline V gives CDR1 SEHNR, CDR2 FQNEAQ (reference sequence). The length of the CDR3 is 17 residues.